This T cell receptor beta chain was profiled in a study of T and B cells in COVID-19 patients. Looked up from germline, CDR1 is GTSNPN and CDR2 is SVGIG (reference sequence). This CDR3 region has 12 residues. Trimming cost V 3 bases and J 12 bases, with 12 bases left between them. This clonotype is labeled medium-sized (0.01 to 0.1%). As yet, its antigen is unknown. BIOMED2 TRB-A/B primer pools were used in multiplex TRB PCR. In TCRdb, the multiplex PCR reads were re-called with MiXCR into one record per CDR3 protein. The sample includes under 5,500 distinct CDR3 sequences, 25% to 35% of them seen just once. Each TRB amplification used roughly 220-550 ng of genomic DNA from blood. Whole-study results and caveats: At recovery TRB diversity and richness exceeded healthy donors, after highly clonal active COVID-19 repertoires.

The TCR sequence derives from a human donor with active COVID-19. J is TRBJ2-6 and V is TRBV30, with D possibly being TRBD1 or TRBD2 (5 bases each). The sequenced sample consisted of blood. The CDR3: CAWRGEKGVLTF. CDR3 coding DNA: TGTGCCTGGAGAGGGGAGAAAGGCGTCCTGACTTTC.